This TCR beta chain emerged from a study of neurological immune-mediated disorders. TCRdb reanalysed the 5' RACE reads using MiXCR and keeps one entry per CDR3 protein. The sample holds about 59,000 distinct CDR3 sequences, around 3.5% seen once. Study-wide points: TCR-beta repertoires seemed private in all groups, with no expanded CDR3 amino acid sequences shared.

CDR3 length: 17 residues. V lost 4 bases, J lost 7 bases, and 12 bases stayed unmatched. This clonotype was seen many times. Its antigen is undetermined. Stored at -80 C, 2 million PBMCs were the source of the unsorted libraries. Sequencing was carried out using PBMCs. The chain combines TRBV12-3 or TRBV12-4 with TRBJ2-7, with 14 bases aligning to TRBD2. The clonotype originates from a woman in her 30s with multiple sclerosis. The CDR3 loop is CASSSLRLAGGPREQYF. The CDR3 nucleotides read TGTGCCAGCAGTTCTCTACGACTAGCGGGGGGGCCGAGAGAGCAGTACTTC.